The 2 T cell receptor beta chains presented below share a single source sample, sequenced in a study of control samples from healthy donors and cancer patients. Sequencing used immunoSEQ multiplex PCR; TCRdb keeps in-frame clones, though not all of them. The data hold 100,000 to 150,000 clones, with around nine tenths observed a single time. The material sequenced was blood. Receptor source: a man aged 35 to 55 in good health.

The gene calls are TRBV25-1 and TRBJ1-6; TRBD1 aligns across 8 bases. J gave up 9 bases and V 4 bases, and 11 bases lay outside the gene matches. The germline V gene encodes CDR1 MGHDK and CDR2 SYGVNS. The CDR3 runs to 16 residues. CDR3 loop: CASSGTGLSFSSPLHF. CDR3 sequence (DNA): TGTGCCAGCAGTGGGACAGGGCTCTCCTTCAGTTCACCCCTCCACTTT.

V is TRBV7-9 and J is TRBJ1-1, with D tentatively TRBD1 (5 bases). The germline CDR1 and CDR2 sequences are SEHNR and FQNEAQ (reference sequence). V was trimmed by 4 bases and J by 10 bases, leaving 19 bases between them. The CDR3 is made up of 14 amino acids. The CDR3 coding sequence is TGTGCCAGCAGCTCAGACTTAGACAGCAGGAGAGCTTTCTTT. Protein: CASSSDLDSRRAFF.